Listed below are T cell receptor beta chains from one sample, sequenced in a study of beta chain features in type 1 diabetes. Generated by immunoSEQ multiplex PCR, the TCRdb table keeps only in-frame clones and is missing some. The data show about 260,000 clones, around 24% seen once. Material for sequencing was naive CD4+ T cells from blood. These TCRs come from a woman in her thirties with type 1 diabetes. Each CDR3 is given with its conserved first and last residue. D genes are given only for firm matches. Clone size appears in some rows only: once, few, many, or a class for an expanded clone.

j_call	d_call	clone_size	v_call	cdr3_nt	cdr3_aa
TRBJ2-3	TRBD2	.	TRBV10-3	TGTGCCATCAGTACGAGACTAGCGCCCACAGATACGCAGTATTTT	CAISTRLAPTDTQYF
TRBJ2-5	.	few	TRBV30	TGTGCCTGGAGTTTTCCACAAGAGACCCAGTACTTC	CAWSFPQETQYF
TRBJ2-2	TRBD2	.	TRBV29-1	TGCAGCGTTGCTCGACTAGCGGAATCCACCGGGGAGCTGTTTTTT	CSVARLAESTGELFF
TRBJ2-7	TRBD2	.	TRBV27	TGTGCCAGCAGCAACAGCGGGAGGGCCTACGAGCAGTACTTC	CASSNSGRAYEQYF
TRBJ2-5	TRBD2	.	TRBV2	TGTGCCTCCGGGAGGAGGGAGACCCAGTACTTC	CASGRRETQYF
TRBJ2-7	.	.	TRBV27	TGTGCCAGCAGAAAAGGGAGCTACGAGCAGTACTTC	CASRKGSYEQYF
TRBJ2-7	TRBD2	.	TRBV19	TGTGCCAGTAGAGAGGTAGCGGGGTCCTACGAGCAGTACTTC	CASREVAGSYEQYF
TRBJ2-3	.	.	TRBV27	TGTGCCAGCAGAAAATTAAGCACAGATACGCAGTATTTT	CASRKLSTDTQYF
TRBJ2-1	.	.	TRBV5-1	TGCGCCAGCAGTTCCGGGAAAGGCATGTTGGATGAGCAGTTCTTC	CASSSGKGMLDEQFF
TRBJ1-5	TRBD1	few	TRBV27	TGTGCCAGCAGTGCAACAGGGGAACAGCCCCAGCATTTT	CASSATGEQPQHF
TRBJ2-5	TRBD2	few	TRBV7-9	TGTGCCAGCAGCTTAAGGGCTGGGACTAGCGAAGAGACCCAGTACTTC	CASSLRAGTSEETQYF
TRBJ2-7	.	.	TRBV7-9	TGTGCCAGCAGCTTACGGGGCAGGGGGGACTACGAGCAGTACTTC	CASSLRGRGDYEQYF
TRBJ2-1	TRBD2	.	TRBV9	TGTGCCAGCAGCGAGGGGACTAGCGGACCCCCCTACAATGAGCAGTTCTTC	CASSEGTSGPPYNEQFF
TRBJ1-5	.	.	TRBV28	TGTGCCAGCAGTTTATTGGGCGGGGGTCAGCCCCAGCATTTT	CASSLLGGGQPQHF
TRBJ2-4	TRBD1	few	TRBV28	TGTGCCAGCAGTTGGGACAGGGCCCACCTGCGGTACTTC	CASSWDRAHLRYF
TRBJ2-1	.	.	TRBV15	TGTGCCACCAGCAGTCGTAGCGGTCGCTCCTACAATGAGCAGTTCTTC	CATSSRSGRSYNEQFF
TRBJ2-2	TRBD2	.	TRBV29-1	TGCAGCGTTACTCTAGCGGGAGGGAACACCGGGGAGCTGTTTTTT	CSVTLAGGNTGELFF
TRBJ1-5	.	few	TRBV30	TGTGCCTGGAGTGTAAGGGGTGGCAATCAGCCCCAGCATTTT	CAWSVRGGNQPQHF
TRBJ2-3	TRBD2	few	TRBV7-9	TGTGCCACCCCTCGGGGGCCGCTAGCGGGAGCAGATACGCAGTATTTT	CATPRGPLAGADTQYF
TRBJ2-3	TRBD2	few	TRBV5-4	TGTGCCAGCAGCCGTGTCGGGGCGGGAGATGGAGATACGCAGTATTTT	CASSRVGAGDGDTQYF
TRBJ2-7	TRBD2	few	TRBV29-1	TGCAGCGTTGCACTAGCGGCCTACGAGCAGTACTTC	CSVALAAYEQYF
TRBJ2-7	TRBD1	.	TRBV11-2	TGTGCCAGCAGCCCCGGACAGGTCCGGGATGAGCAGTACTTC	CASSPGQVRDEQYF
TRBJ2-1	TRBD2	.	TRBV20-1	TGCAGTGCGAGGCGGGAGGGAAAGCAGTTCTTC	CSARREGKQFF
TRBJ2-1	TRBD2	few	TRBV29-1	TGCAGCGTTGACCCTAGCGGAAACCACAATGAGCAGTTCTTC	CSVDPSGNHNEQFF
TRBJ1-5	.	few	TRBV19	TGTGCCAGTATACCGACAGGACCGAAGTCCCAACTCGGCAATCAGCCCCAGCATTTT	CASIPTGPKSQLGNQPQHF
TRBJ1-2	.	few	TRBV9	TGTGCCAGCAGCGTAGCTCGAAGCGACTATGGCTACACCTTC	CASSVARSDYGYTF
TRBJ2-1	TRBD2	.	TRBV29-1	TGCAGCGCTCCGACTAGCGGGGGGTACAATGAGCAGTTCTTC	CSAPTSGGYNEQFF
TRBJ1-5	.	few	TRBV5-1	TGCGCCAGCAGCTTTTTGGGGGCGGATCAGCCCCAGCATTTT	CASSFLGADQPQHF
TRBJ2-1	TRBD2	.	TRBV7-3	TGTGCCAGCAGCTCCCCCGGACTAGCGGGAAAGACAAGCTCCTACAATGAGCAGTTCTTC	CASSSPGLAGKTSSYNEQFF
TRBJ2-3	.	.	TRBV30	TGTGCCGGCGGGCCTCGGGGTACGCAGTATTTT	CAGGPRGTQYF
TRBJ2-1	TRBD2	few	TRBV11-1	TGTGCCAGCGTGAGGGGAGCGGGATTAGAGCAGTTCTTC	CASVRGAGLEQFF
TRBJ1-2	.	.	TRBV5-1	TGCGCCAGCAGCTTATCTGGAACTGACAATGGCTACACCTTC	CASSLSGTDNGYTF
TRBJ1-5	.	.	TRBV18	TGTGCCAGCTCAGCAGCGGTGTATAGCAATCAGCCCCAGCATTTT	CASSAAVYSNQPQHF
TRBJ2-7	.	few	TRBV18	TGTGCCAGCTCACCGACCATAGCGGCCTACGAGCAGTACTTC	CASSPTIAAYEQYF
TRBJ2-1	TRBD1	few	TRBV19	TGTGCCAGTAGCCGGGACAGAGCCTACAATGAGCAGTTCTTC	CASSRDRAYNEQFF
TRBJ1-1	TRBD1	.	TRBV5-1	TGCGCCAGCAGCAACCGGGACAGGGGATTGTACACTGAAGCTTTCTTT	CASSNRDRGLYTEAFF
TRBJ2-7	TRBD1	few	TRBV30	TGTGCCTCCCGGACAGGGACGGCTTACGAGCAGTACTTC	CASRTGTAYEQYF
TRBJ2-5	.	few	TRBV7-2	TGTGCCAGCAGCCCCCGGTTCGGGTGGGAGACCCAGTACTTC	CASSPRFGWETQYF
TRBJ2-2	TRBD2	.	TRBV6-5	TGTGCCAGCAGCTTTGGACTAGCGAACACCGGGGAGCTGTTTTTT	CASSFGLANTGELFF
TRBJ2-7	TRBD2	few	TRBV10-3	TGTGCCATGTGGGGAGGGACTAGCGACGAGCAGTACTTC	CAMWGGTSDEQYF
TRBJ1-1	.	few	TRBV5-1	TGCGCCAGCAGCTTGGGGCGGGGCACTGAAGCTTTCTTT	CASSLGRGTEAFF
TRBJ2-5	.	.	TRBV7-9	TGTGCCAGCAGCTTAAGGTGGGGGCTGGAGACCCAGTACTTC	CASSLRWGLETQYF
TRBJ2-3	TRBD1	.	TRBV11-2	TGTGCCAGCAGCTTATATCGGGACAGGGGTCTCCAACCAGATACGCAGTATTTT	CASSLYRDRGLQPDTQYF
TRBJ2-7	TRBD1	.	TRBV7-2	TGTGCCAGCAGCCGCGGCGCAGGGGGCACCGCCTACGAGCAGTACTTC	CASSRGAGGTAYEQYF
TRBJ1-2	.	.	TRBV18	TGTGCCAGCTCACCCGGGGTTCATGACTACACCTTC	CASSPGVHDYTF
TRBJ2-5	.	.	TRBV7-9	TGTGCCAGCAGCCCCTCTGGCAGAGGGCCAGTTGGAGAGACCCAGTACTTC	CASSPSGRGPVGETQYF
TRBJ2-1	.	.	TRBV15	TGTGCCACCAGCAGAGACTTCGCCGCGGGCGAAACGAATGAGCAGTTCTTC	CATSRDFAAGETNEQFF
TRBJ2-1	.	.	TRBV2	TGTGCCAGCAGTCGTATGAGCTCCTACAATGAGCAGTTCTTC	CASSRMSSYNEQFF
TRBJ1-1	.	.	TRBV6-5	TGTGCCAGCAGGCCGACAGCGAACACTGAAGCTTTCTTT	CASRPTANTEAFF
TRBJ2-3	.	.	TRBV10-3	TGTGCCAGCGATACCACCCCCGGGGATACGCAGTATTTT	CASDTTPGDTQYF
TRBJ2-7	.	.	TRBV10-3	TGTGCCATCAGACCCGACAGAGGCGAGCAGTACTTC	CAIRPDRGEQYF
TRBJ2-7	.	.	TRBV10-3	TGTGCCATCAGTGGACAGGAGGTCGAGCAGTACTTC	CAISGQEVEQYF
TRBJ2-7	TRBD2	.	TRBV28	TGTGCCAGCAGGAAGAAGGGACTAGGAGAGCAGTACTTC	CASRKKGLGEQYF
TRBJ1-2	.	.	TRBV29-1	TGCAGCGTTATACAGGGTAGGGGCTACACCTTC	CSVIQGRGYTF
TRBJ2-7	.	few	TRBV15	TGTGCCACCAGCTGGGAGCTCTACCACGAGCAGTACTTC	CATSWELYHEQYF
TRBJ1-1	.	.	TRBV6-1	TGTGCCAGCAGTGTGACTGCGAACACTGAAGCTTTCTTT	CASSVTANTEAFF
TRBJ2-7	.	.	TRBV20-1	TGCAGTGTCCAGACTTCGTACGAGCAGTACTTC	CSVQTSYEQYF
TRBJ2-1	.	.	TRBV2	TGTGCCAGCAGTTCAGAGGGTTCCTACAATGAGCAGTTCTTC	CASSSEGSYNEQFF
TRBJ1-1	.	.	TRBV29-1	TGCAGCGTTGGTGGCAGGCCGGGGGTGAACACTGAAGCTTTCTTT	CSVGGRPGVNTEAFF